The present TCR beta chain was sequenced within a study of beta chain features in type 1 diabetes. Expressed TCRB transcripts were sequenced after all isolated RNA was converted to cDNA. Only in-frame clones appear in the TCRdb table, and some are missing; sequencing was by immunoSEQ multiplex PCR. The sample lists some 250,000 clones, 14% seen once, with approximately 0.02% in the top ten. This clone was counted between two and nine times. Its antigen is not known. General study points: Type 1 diabetes patients had TCRB CDR3s that were shorter (moderately but significantly so) in all four CD4+ subsets.

With V trimmed by 9 bases and J by 8 bases, 16 bases remained unmatched. Germline V gene sequence: CDR1 MGHRA, CDR2 YSYEKL. The CDR3 length is 15 residues. The sequence was obtained from a man aged 25-45 years with type 1 diabetes. The specimen sequenced was naive CD4+ T cells from blood. This sequence joins TRBV4-1 and TRBJ2-4; 7 bases align to TRBD2. For the CDR3, the DNA is TGCGCCAGTACCCTAAGGGACCGGGGGAGGGACATTCAGTACTTC. This encodes CASTLRDRGRDIQYF.